The 5 T cell receptor beta chains reported below all come from one sample, sequenced in a study of blood T cell repertoires in COVID-19. TCRdb's copy holds only in-frame clones and misses some; the assay was immunoSEQ multiplex PCR. The sample has about 200,000 clones, just under 85% seen once; the top ten hold around 0.93%. The sequencing sample was made of peripheral blood. Receptors were obtained from a man aged 60 to 75 with COVID-19, enrolled during active disease.

CDR3 sequence: CASSLSPRDSWFGYTF. Written as DNA, the CDR3 is TGTGCCAGCAGTTTATCGCCGAGGGACAGCTGGTTTGGCTACACCTTC. The rearrangement joins TRBV27 to TRBJ1-2, with 7 bases that match TRBD1. The ends lost 0 bases at V and 7 bases at J; junction bases unmatched: 11. The V gene's germline CDR1 is MNHEY and CDR2 SMNVEV (reference sequence). The CDR3 covers 16 residues.

Concerning this clone: The same CDR3 can be traced to other DNA sequences in this sample. The V and J genes are TRBV29-1 and TRBJ1-1; 10 nucleotides agree with TRBD1. This CDR3 has 13 residues. Germline CDR1 is SQVTM and CDR2 is ANQGSEA. After removal of 4 bases from V and 1 base from J, the junction contained 0 bases not matched to a gene. Here the CDR3 reads CSVGQGANTEAFF. The CDR3 DNA reads as TGCAGCGTTGGACAGGGGGCGAACACTGAAGCTTTCTTT.

The CDR3 is CASRTDRYEQYF. The CDR3 DNA reads TGTGCCAGCAGGACTGACAGGTACGAGCAGTACTTC. The rearrangement joins TRBV2 to TRBJ2-7; weak D call: TRBD1 (6 bases). CDR1 SNHLY and CDR2 FYNNEI come from the germline V gene. The CDR3 is made up of 12 amino acids. Trimming cost V 6 bases and J 4 bases, with 10 bases left between them.

The CDR3 spells CASLKIGGPKTF. CDR3 bases: TGTGCCAGCCTCAAAATTGGGGGCCCAAAAACCTTC. The genes are TRBV9 and TRBJ1-2, with D maybe TRBD1 (6 bases). This CDR3 spans 12 amino acids. The ends were cut back, 7 bases at V and 14 bases at J, with 21 bases in the middle. CDR1 and CDR2 (germline): SGDLS, YYNGEE.

This clone appeared a single time. The chain recombines TRBV29-1 with TRBJ1-2; D is unresolved. Germline lookup yields CDR1 SQVTM and CDR2 ANQGSEA. Trimming removed 4 bases from V and 4 bases from J, with 10 bases in between. This CDR3 contains 12 residues. CDR3 sequence (DNA): TGCAGCGTTGTGGGAGCCAGCTATGGCTACACCTTC. Its protein product is CSVVGASYGYTF.